The 9 T cell receptor beta chains below all came from one sample that was sequenced in a study of CD8 T cells in Susac syndrome. Reverse transcription of roughly 0.5 to 1 ug RNA used random hexamers. Each CDR3 protein is one row after TCRdb ran MiXCR on the immunoSEQ multiplex PCR reads. The sample lists 250,000 to 300,000 distinct CDR3 sequences, roughly 90% occurring once. The material sequenced was CD8+ T cells from PBMCs. Receptor source: a human donor with multiple sclerosis.

V is TRBV28 and J is TRBJ2-7, with D tentatively TRBD1 or TRBD2 (5 bases each). The V gene lost 10 bases and the J gene lost 0 bases, with 22 bases spanning the gap. The CDR3 is made up of 16 amino acids. Germline loops: CDR1 MDHEN, CDR2 SYDVKM. CDR3 sequence (DNA): TGTGCCACCCGGGATCTAGTGGGACCGAACTCCTACGAGCAGTACTTC. Translation: CATRDLVGPNSYEQYF.

This clonotype showed up just once. This chain joins TRBV11-2 and TRBJ2-1, with D maybe TRBD2 (7 bases). The CDR3 totals 14 residues. Trimming stripped 1 base from V and 8 bases from J, with 12 bases between. Germline CDR1 is SGHAT and CDR2 is FQNNGV. The CDR3 region has the DNA TGTGCCAGCAGCTTAGGAGGGGGGGCCGATGAGCAGTTCTTC. It encodes CASSLGGGADEQFF.

This clonotype was seen just once. The chain uses TRBV14 and TRBJ1-6; the D gene is possibly TRBD1 (6 bases). The germline V gene has CDR1 SGHDN and CDR2 FVKESK. V was cut by 0 bases and J by 10 bases, with 10 bases left in between. The CDR3 covers 14 residues. Written as DNA, the CDR3 is TGTGCCAGCAGCCAAGAACAGGGCGGGTCACCCCTCCACTTT. It codes for CASSQEQGGSPLHF.

This rearrangement joins TRBV4-1 to TRBJ2-1; D unclear. V was cut by 4 bases and J by 7 bases, with 14 bases left in between. The CDR3 has 14 amino acids. Germline-derived CDR1 and CDR2 are MGHRA and YSYEKL. The chain's CDR3 is CASSPYTQINEQFF. CDR3 coding DNA: TGCGCCAGCAGCCCCTACACCCAGATAAATGAGCAGTTCTTC.

The chain recombines TRBV7-8 with TRBJ2-3, with 8 bases lining up with TRBD2. The CDR3 has 14 amino acids. The germline gives CDR1 SGHVS, CDR2 FQNEAQ. Trimming at V came to 5 bases and at J to 5 bases, leaving 6 bases not matched to a gene. CDR3 coding DNA: TGTGCCAGCAGCCCCGGGACTAGAGTAGATACGCAGTATTTT. The encoded protein is CASSPGTRVDTQYF. The variable domain in full, completed from reference TRBV7-8 and TRBJ2-3, reads GAGVSQSPRYKVAKRGQDVALRCDPISGHVSLFWYQQALGQGPEFLTYFQNEAQLDKSGLPSDRFFAERPEGSVSTLKIQRTQQEDSAVYLCASSPGTRVDTQYFGPGTRLTVL.

Here the CDR3 DNA reads TGTGCCAGCACCCTTCAGTGGCTAGCGGGAGACCGGGAGCAGTTCTTC. Translated: CASTLQWLAGDREQFF. V is TRBV12-3 or TRBV12-4 and J is TRBJ2-1, with 10 bases aligning to TRBD2. CDR3 size: 16 residues. V was clipped by 7 bases and J by 10 bases; unmatched bases: 16.

In its sample, this clonotype was seen once. The V gene is TRBV7-3, the J gene TRBJ1-1; D ambiguous. Germline loops: CDR1 SGHTA, CDR2 FQGTGA. Trimming cost V 5 bases and J 1 base, with 11 bases left between them. The CDR3 is 14 amino acids. DNA of the CDR3: TGTGCCAGCAGCCCCCTGGGTCCGAACACTGAAGCTTTCTTT. Its translation: CASSPLGPNTEAFF.

The rearrangement uses TRBV9 and TRBJ2-2; possible D gene TRBD2, 6 bases. Germline CDR1 is SGDLS and CDR2 is YYNGEE. The CDR3 length is 14 residues. V was pared by 3 bases and J by 5 bases, with 11 bases between. DNA for the CDR3: TGTGCCAGCAGCGCAGTAAGCGGGACCGGGGAGCTGTTTTTT. It yields the protein CASSAVSGTGELFF.

The rearrangement uses TRBV9 and TRBJ2-3; 9 bases map to TRBD2. Germline trimming cut 3 bases from V and 6 bases from J; bases unmatched to any gene: 11. Germline CDR1 SGDLS, CDR2 YYNGEE. The CDR3 is 16 amino acids. The CDR3 nucleotides read TGTGCCAGCAGCGCCCTCGAAGCGGGAGGAATGGATACGCAGTATTTT. Encoded protein: CASSALEAGGMDTQYF.